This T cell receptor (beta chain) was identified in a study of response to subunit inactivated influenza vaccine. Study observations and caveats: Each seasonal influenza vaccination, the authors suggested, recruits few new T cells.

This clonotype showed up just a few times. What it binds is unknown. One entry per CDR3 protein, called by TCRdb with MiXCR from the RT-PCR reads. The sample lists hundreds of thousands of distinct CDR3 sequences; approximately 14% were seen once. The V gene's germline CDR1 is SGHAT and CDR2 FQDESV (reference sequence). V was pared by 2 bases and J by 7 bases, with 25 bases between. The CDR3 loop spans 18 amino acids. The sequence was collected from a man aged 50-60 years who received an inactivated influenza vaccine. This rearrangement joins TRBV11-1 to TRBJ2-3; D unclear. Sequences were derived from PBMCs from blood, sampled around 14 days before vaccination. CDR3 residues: CASSLSSYGSPTRNTQYF. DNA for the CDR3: TGTGCCAGCAGCTTAAGTTCTTACGGCAGCCCGACAAGGAATACGCAGTATTTT.